This T cell receptor (beta chain) stems from a study of blood T cell repertoires in COVID-19 (dated by TCRdb to about 2020). For the wider study: The collaborator samples originated in the United States, Italy and Spain and spanned the acute and convalescent phases of COVID-19. The material from the prospective study consisted of cDNA or gDNA derived from T cells, B-cell-depleted T cells, or PBMCs. Subjects who had been exposed to COVID-19, were actively infected with it, or had recovered from it provided the deeply sampled blood TCRbeta repertoires that made up the dataset. The repertoires were released in a freely available public database intended as a resource for research on the immune response to SARS-CoV-2. The samples were drawn from two sources: the first 160 participants of the ongoing ImmuneRACE study, and 1,200 or so subjects contributed by 6 global collaborators. Nearly every sample came with metadata listing a de-identified subject ID, COVID-19 status, age in years and sex. Where available, HLA class I and class II types were obtained from metadata supplied by the sample provider rather than from assay-based typing.

This clone was observed a handful of times. Its recognized antigen is unknown. No base qualities exist here, and no much larger clone lies one base off it. Results and caveats for the whole study, not just this receptor: Clinical and demographic metadata were provided uncurated, with the amount varying by source and participant.

The collaborating institutions used their own protocols to collect whole blood in K2EDTA tubes. For TCRbeta analysis, collaborators shipped samples in one of three forms: frozen whole blood, isolated PBMCs, or DNA extracted from either of those sample types. Taken from cysteine to phenylalanine, the CDR3 has 15 residues. The sequence is cut down to CDR3 DNA, 45 bases in frame from base 1. Via the germline V gene (reference sequence), CDR1 is LNHNV and CDR2 YYDKDF. Trimming removed 1 base from V and 4 bases from J, leaving 13 bases between the germline ends. The immunoSEQ Assay, a bias-controlled multiplex PCR, was used to amplify TCRbeta CDR3 regions from genomic DNA. Per the source publication's procedure: Nucleated cell counts per sample were estimated from amplification of reference gene primers within the assay. Sequence reads were collapsed and filtered to measure the absolute abundance of every unique TCRbeta CDR3 rearrangement. For each sample, productive Simpson clonality was calculated by taking the square root of Simpson's diversity index across productive rearrangements. The table comes from immuneACCESS by way of TCRdb, which keeps in-frame sequences with V and J called. Part of the clones is missing from these tables; in studies checked, under half for an unresolved V gene and the rest for unknown reasons. The V and J calls and clone size were taken over from that table, and D and trimming were inferred from the DNA. Recorded for this sample are around 220,000 clones; 65% to 80% of them occurred a single time. Of the sample, approximately 4% falls within the top ten clones.

This TCR was recovered from a woman in her 40s with active or convalescent COVID-19. The chain employs TRBV15 and TRBJ1-1, with the D gene call left open. Material for sequencing was peripheral blood. The DNA sequence is given as TGTGCCACCAGCAGAGGGTCGGGGAAGGGCACTGAAGCTTTCTTT. Translation gives CATSRGSGKGTEAFF.